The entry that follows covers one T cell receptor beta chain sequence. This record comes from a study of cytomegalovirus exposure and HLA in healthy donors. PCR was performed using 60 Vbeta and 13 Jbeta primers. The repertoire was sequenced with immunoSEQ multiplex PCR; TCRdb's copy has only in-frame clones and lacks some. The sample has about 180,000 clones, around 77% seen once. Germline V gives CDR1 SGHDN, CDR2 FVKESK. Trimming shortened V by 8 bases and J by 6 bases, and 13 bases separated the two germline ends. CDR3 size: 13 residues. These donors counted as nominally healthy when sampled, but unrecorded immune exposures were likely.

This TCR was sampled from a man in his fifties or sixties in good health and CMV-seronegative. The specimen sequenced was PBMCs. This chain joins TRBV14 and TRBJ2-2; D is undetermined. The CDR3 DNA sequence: TGTGCCAGCGGCCGGGCAGGCTCCGGGGAGCTGTTTTTT. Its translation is CASGRAGSGELFF. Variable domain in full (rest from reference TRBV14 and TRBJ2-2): EAGVTQFPSHSVIEKGQTVTLRCDPISGHDNLYWYRRVMGKEIKFLLHFVKESKQDESGMPNNRFLAERTGGTYSTLKVQPAELEDSGVYFCASGRAGSGELFFGEGSRLTVL.